This T cell receptor beta chain was profiled in a study of shared clonotypes between healthy human individuals. Whole-study results and caveats: Sharing of clonotypes among donors was expected to vary with sequencing depth. Donor scarcity curtailed the genetic and exposure-history diversity represented herein. Against clonotypes common to all four donors, non-shared ones had lower generation probabilities.

Comment on this clone: Its antigen is not identified.

The trim removed 4 bases at V and 5 bases at J, leaving 9 bases unmatched. The CDR3 runs 16 residues. Germline V gives CDR1 SGHDN, CDR2 FVKESK. CD8 cells regarded as naive lacked CD45RO, were positively chosen for CCR7, and omitted terminally differentiated effector memory CD45RA+ cells. Authors' data handling: Quality scores were absent from the junction-only immunoSEQ sequences, so filtering differed. Assay used: immunoSEQ multiplex PCR; TCRdb lists only in-frame clones, some missing. The V and J calls and the clone size are those of that table, but D and trimming were determined from the DNA. The sample records over 2,000,000 clones, roughly 95% being singletons.

The sequencing sample was made of naive CD8+ T cells from PBMCs. This chain uses TRBV14 with TRBJ2-5, with TRBD2 matching 11 bases. This receptor was obtained from a man aged 18 to 29 in good health. Some clones in this sample may be carry-over from other donors' samples. CDR3 residues: CASSLPLAGGRETQYF. In DNA, the CDR3 is TGTGCCAGCAGCCTCCCTCTAGCGGGAGGAAGGGAGACCCAGTACTTC. The entire variable domain, with the rest obtained from reference TRBV14 and TRBJ2-5, is as follows: EAGVTQFPSHSVIEKGQTVTLRCDPISGHDNLYWYRRVMGKEIKFLLHFVKESKQDESGMPNNRFLAERTGGTYSTLKVQPAELEDSGVYFCASSLPLAGGRETQYFGPGTRLLVL.